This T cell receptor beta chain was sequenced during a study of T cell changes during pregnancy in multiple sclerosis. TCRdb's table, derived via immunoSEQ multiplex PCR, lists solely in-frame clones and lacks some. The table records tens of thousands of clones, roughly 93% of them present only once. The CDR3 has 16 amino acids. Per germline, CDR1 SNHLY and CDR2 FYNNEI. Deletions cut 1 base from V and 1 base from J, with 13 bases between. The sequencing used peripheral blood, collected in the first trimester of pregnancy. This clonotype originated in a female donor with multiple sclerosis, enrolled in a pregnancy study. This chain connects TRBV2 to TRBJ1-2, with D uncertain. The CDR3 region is CASSEDRQDLNYGYTF. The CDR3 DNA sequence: TGTGCCAGCAGTGAAGATCGTCAGGATCTTAACTATGGCTACACCTTC.